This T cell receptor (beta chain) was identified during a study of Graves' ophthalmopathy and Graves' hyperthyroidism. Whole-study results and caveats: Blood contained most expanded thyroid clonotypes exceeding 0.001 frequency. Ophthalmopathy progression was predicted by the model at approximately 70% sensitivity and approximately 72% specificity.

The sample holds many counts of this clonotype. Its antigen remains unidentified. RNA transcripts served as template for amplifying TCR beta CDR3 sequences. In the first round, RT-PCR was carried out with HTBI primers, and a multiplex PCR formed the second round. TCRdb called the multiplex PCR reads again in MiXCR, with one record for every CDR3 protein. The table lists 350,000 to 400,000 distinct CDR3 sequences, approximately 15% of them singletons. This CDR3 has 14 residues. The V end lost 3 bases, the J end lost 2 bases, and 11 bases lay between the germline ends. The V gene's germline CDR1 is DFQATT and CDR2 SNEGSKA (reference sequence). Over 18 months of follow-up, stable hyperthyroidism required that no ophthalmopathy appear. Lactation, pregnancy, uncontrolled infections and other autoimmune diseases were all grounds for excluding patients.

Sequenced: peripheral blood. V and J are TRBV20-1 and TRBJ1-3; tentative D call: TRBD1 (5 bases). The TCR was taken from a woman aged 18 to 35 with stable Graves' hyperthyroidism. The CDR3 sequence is CSASPRGPGNTIYF. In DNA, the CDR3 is TGCAGTGCTAGTCCCCGGGGACCTGGAAACACCATATATTTT.